Following are 16 T cell receptor beta chains from one sample sequenced in a study of T cells expressing NK-cell markers. TCRdb reworked the 5' RACE reads into one entry per CDR3 protein, no DNA. The table for this sample gives 550,000 to 600,000 distinct CDR3 sequences. Source material: blood T cells: a sorted CD56 or NKG2C T cell subset, CD4+ or CD8+ T cells, or bulk PBMC T cells (not recorded which). These receptors originate from a young man in good health.

This rearrangement joins TRBV10-3 to TRBJ1-5. CDR3 length: 11 amino acids. Germline CDR1 is ENHRY and CDR2 is SYGVKD. CDR3 region: CAVATNQPQHF.

V and J are TRBV5-1 and TRBJ2-1; TCRdb designates TRBD2, a call that cannot be tested without DNA. The CDR3 contains 16 residues. From germline, CDR1 is SGHRS and CDR2 YFSETQ. CDR3 region: CASSLAGGRAGNEQFF.

The chain combines TRBV5-1 with TRBJ2-3; the D call of TRBD2 rests on TCRdb alone, since no DNA is present to check it. The CDR3 totals 16 residues. Germline-derived CDR1 and CDR2 are SGHRS and YFSETQ. CDR3 loop: CASSLGADLSTDTQYF.

V gene TRBV18 combines with J gene TRBJ1-1. The CDR3 sequence is 15 residues long. The germline V gene encodes CDR1 KGHSH and CDR2 LQKENI. The CDR3 sequence is CASSPLGGDGTEAFF. Full variable domain (outside the CDR3, taken from reference TRBV18 and TRBJ1-1): NAGVMQNPRHLVRRRGQEARLRCSPMKGHSHVYWYRQLPEEGLKFMVYLQKENIIDESGMPKERFSAEFPKEGPSILRIQQVVRGDSAAYFCASSPLGGDGTEAFFGQGTRLTVV.

V gene TRBV5-1 combines with J gene TRBJ2-1; TCRdb's D gene call, TRBD1, goes unchecked for lack of DNA. From germline, CDR1 is SGHRS and CDR2 YFSETQ. CDR3 size: 16 residues. The CDR3 is CASSLRRDREGNEQFF.

The chain recombines TRBV11-2 with TRBJ2-3. From germline, CDR1 is SGHAT and CDR2 FQNNGV. The CDR3 has 14 amino acids. CDR3: CASSLAPTPDTQYF. Full variable domain (remainder filled in from reference TRBV11-2 and TRBJ2-3): EAGVAQSPRYKIIEKRQSVAFWCNPISGHATLYWYQQILGQGPKLLIQFQNNGVVDDSQLPKDRFSAERLKGVDSTLKIQPAKLEDSAVYLCASSLAPTPDTQYFGPGTRLTVL.

The genes are TRBV7-2 and TRBJ2-3; the TRBD2 assignment by TCRdb is unverifiable without DNA. CDR1 and CDR2 from the germline V gene are SGHTA and FQGNSA. The length of the CDR3 is 13 residues. The CDR3 spells CASSPGTSGPGVF.

This sequence joins TRBV5-1 and TRBJ2-1; TCRdb lists TRBD1, though no DNA is available to test this call. This CDR3 is 15 amino acids long. From germline, CDR1 is SGHRS and CDR2 YFSETQ. The CDR3 spells CASSSGEVTYNEQFF.

The CDR3 reads CASARTDTQYF. The gene calls are TRBV25-1 and TRBJ2-3. The CDR3 runs to 11 residues. CDR1 and CDR2 from the germline V gene are MGHDK and SYGVNS.

The rearrangement links TRBV5-5 to TRBJ2-3; TCRdb gives TRBD2 as the D gene, but with no DNA this cannot be confirmed. Germline V gene lookup returns CDR1 SGHKS and CDR2 YYEKEE (reference sequence). The CDR3 spans 16 residues. The CDR3 sequence: CASSPGLAGVTDTQYF.

The chain recombines TRBV5-6 with TRBJ1-1; the TRBD1 assignment by TCRdb is unverifiable without DNA. The CDR3 is made up of 17 amino acids. The germline CDR1 and CDR2 sequences are SGHDT and YYEEEE. The CDR3 sequence is CASSLVPAGGAGTEAFF.

The V and J genes are TRBV10-3 and TRBJ2-3. The CDR3 runs to 15 residues. Germline values: CDR1 ENHRY, CDR2 SYGVKD. CDR3: CAISESSSSTDTQYF.

The chain combines TRBV24-1 with TRBJ1-2; TCRdb reports TRBD1, a call that lacks DNA to check it against. This CDR3 spans 15 amino acids. The germline V gene has CDR1 KGHDR and CDR2 SFDVKD. CDR3 sequence: CATSDLGTGPDGYTF.

The chain combines TRBV7-8 with TRBJ2-7; the TCRdb D gene call, TRBD2, has no DNA to confirm it. This CDR3 spans 14 amino acids. Germline lookup yields CDR1 SGHVS and CDR2 FQNEAQ. The CDR3 here is CASRLALAGYEQYF.

This sequence joins TRBV7-7 and TRBJ2-2; TCRdb returns TRBD2, unconfirmable since there is no DNA. The CDR3 has 16 amino acids. CDR1 SSHAT and CDR2 FNYEAQ come from the germline V gene (reference sequence). CDR3 amino acids: CASSSETSGSPRELFF. Complete variable domain (other parts from reference TRBV7-7 and TRBJ2-2): GAGVSQSPRYKVTKRGQDVTLRCDPISSHATLYWYQQALGQGPEFLTYFNYEAQPDKSGLPSDRFSAERPEGSISTLTIQRTEQRDSAMYRCASSSETSGSPRELFFGEGSRLTVL.

The V gene is TRBV18, the J gene TRBJ2-1; the D gene TCRdb calls, TRBD2, cannot be checked with no DNA. The length of the CDR3 is 14 residues. Germline V CDR1 and CDR2: KGHSH, LQKENI. This chain's CDR3 is CASQAQRDYNEQFF.